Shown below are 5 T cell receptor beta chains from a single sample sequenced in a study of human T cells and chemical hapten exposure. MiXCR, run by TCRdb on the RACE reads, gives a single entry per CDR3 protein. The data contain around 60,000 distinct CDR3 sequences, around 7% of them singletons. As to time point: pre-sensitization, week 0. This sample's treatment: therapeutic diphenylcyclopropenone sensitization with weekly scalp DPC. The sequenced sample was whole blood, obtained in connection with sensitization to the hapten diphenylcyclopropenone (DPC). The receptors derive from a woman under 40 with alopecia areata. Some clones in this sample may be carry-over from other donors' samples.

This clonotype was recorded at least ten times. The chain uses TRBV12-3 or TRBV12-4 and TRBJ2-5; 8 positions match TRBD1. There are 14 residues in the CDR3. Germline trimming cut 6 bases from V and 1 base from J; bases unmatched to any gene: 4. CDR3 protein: CASRQTGGQETQYF. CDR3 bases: TGTGCCAGCAGGCAAACAGGGGGCCAAGAGACCCAGTACTTC.

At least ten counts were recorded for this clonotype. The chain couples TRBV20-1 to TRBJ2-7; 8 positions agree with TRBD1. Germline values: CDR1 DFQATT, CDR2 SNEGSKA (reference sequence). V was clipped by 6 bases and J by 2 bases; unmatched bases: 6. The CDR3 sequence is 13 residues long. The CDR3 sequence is CSARGQATYEQYF. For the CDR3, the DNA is TGCAGTGCCAGGGGACAGGCAACCTACGAGCAGTACTTC.

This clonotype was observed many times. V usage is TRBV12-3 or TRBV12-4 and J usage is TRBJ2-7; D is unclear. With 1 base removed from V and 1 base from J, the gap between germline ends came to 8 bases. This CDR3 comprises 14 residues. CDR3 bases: TGTGCCAGCAGTTTAGGTGGACCTTCCTACGAGCAGTACTTC. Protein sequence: CASSLGGPSYEQYF.

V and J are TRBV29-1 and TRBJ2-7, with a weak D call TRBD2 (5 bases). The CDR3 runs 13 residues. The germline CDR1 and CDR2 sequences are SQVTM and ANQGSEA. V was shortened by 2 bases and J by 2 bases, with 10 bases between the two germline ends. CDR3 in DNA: TGCAGCGTTGAATCCGGGAAGGCCTACGAGCAGTACTTC. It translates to CSVESGKAYEQYF.

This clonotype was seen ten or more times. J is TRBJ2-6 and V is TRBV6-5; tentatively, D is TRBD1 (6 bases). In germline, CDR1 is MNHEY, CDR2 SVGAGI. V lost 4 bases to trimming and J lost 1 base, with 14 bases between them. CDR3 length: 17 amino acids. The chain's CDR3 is CASSFLQGHSGANVLTF. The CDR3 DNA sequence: TGTGCCAGCAGTTTTCTGCAGGGGCATTCTGGGGCCAACGTCCTGACTTTC.